This T cell receptor (beta chain) was sequenced during a study of post-analysis software for immune sequencing data. The study's findings and limits: Higher frequency in patients than in controls was seen for about five TRBV segments, with TRBV5-6, TRBV5-1 and TRBV20-1 among them.

The CDR3 contains 16 residues. V dropped 3 bases and J dropped 0; count of bases not matched to a gene: 6. From germline, CDR1 is SGDLS and CDR2 YYNGEE. Incorporated into the TCR beta cDNA libraries were unique molecular identifiers, which served to reduce PCR and sequencing biases. TCRdb reanalysed the PCR reads using MiXCR and keeps one entry per CDR3 protein. Counted here are roughly 800,000 distinct CDR3 sequences, just over 45% occurring once; the ten biggest clones make up roughly 5%. A remark on this clonotype: No antigen is known for it.

Sequencing was performed on blood. The V gene is TRBV9, the J gene TRBJ2-7; 10 bases are shared with TRBD1. The TCR comes from a girl aged 10 to 17 with multiple sclerosis. The CDR3 loop is CASSAVTGGPSYEQYF. The DNA of the CDR3 is TGTGCCAGCAGCGCGGTGACAGGGGGCCCCTCCTACGAGCAGTACTTC.